This T cell receptor (beta chain) was sequenced during a study of memory CD4+ T cells and cytomegalovirus serostatus. Study outcomes and limitations: CD4+ memory repertoires contained about two fifths of the roughly 160 reported CMV TCRbeta sequences.

As concerns this clone: Its antigen remains unknown.

Germline assignment: CDR1 SEHNR and CDR2 FQNEAQ (reference sequence). This CDR3 comprises 17 residues. V was clipped by 4 bases and J by 2 bases; unmatched bases: 10. Repertoires were generated with immunoSEQ multiplex PCR, while TCRdb's copy carries only in-frame clones and drops some. The profile covers 45,000 to 55,000 clones, with under 80% appearing a single time and 0.67% taken by the ten largest. Single viable CD3+CD4+CD8-CD45RO+ cells were sorted as the memory CD4+ T cells. V is TRBV7-9 and J is TRBJ1-2; 10 nucleotides align to TRBD1. This TCR came from an adult in good health and CMV-seronegative. Sequenced sample: memory CD4+ T cells from blood. The CDR3 DNA is TGTGCCAGCAGCTCGACAGGGGGCGCGGGACAGAACTATGGCTACACCTTC. This gives the protein CASSSTGGAGQNYGYTF.